Listed below are T cell receptor beta chains from one sample, sequenced in a study of cytomegalovirus exposure and HLA in healthy donors. Generated by immunoSEQ multiplex PCR, the TCRdb table keeps only in-frame clones and is missing some. Its table records tens of thousands of clones. Sequencing was performed on PBMCs. The source of these receptors is a woman aged 40 to 50 in good health and CMV-seropositive. Both conserved end residues are part of each CDR3. D genes are given only for firm matches. Part of the rows lack a size; the others show once, few, many or a class for expanded clones.

CDR3 DNA: TGTGCCAGCAGCTCCTCCCGGGAATTTGGAAACACCATATATTTT
CDR3 protein: CASSSSREFGNTIYF
V gene: TRBV7-8
D gene: .
J gene: TRBJ1-3
clone size: .

CDR3 DNA: TGTGCCAGCATCTCGGCAGCCGGGGGCTACACCTTC
CDR3 protein: CASISAAGGYTF
V gene: TRBV6-5
D gene: .
J gene: TRBJ1-2
clone size: .

CDR3 DNA: TGCGCCAGCAAGTTCGGGACAGGCACAGCCCCTTCGAACTCACCCCTCCACTTT
CDR3 protein: CASKFGTGTAPSNSPLHF
V gene: TRBV10-1
D gene: TRBD1
J gene: TRBJ1-6
clone size: .

CDR3 DNA: TGCGCCAGCAGCCAAGATAGAGCTAGCGGGGGGACCGGGGAGCTGTTTTTT
CDR3 protein: CASSQDRASGGTGELFF
V gene: TRBV4-3
D gene: TRBD2
J gene: TRBJ2-2
clone size: .

CDR3 DNA: TGCGCCAGCAGCTTGGCCGGGGATGGGTACATTCAGTACTTC
CDR3 protein: CASSLAGDGYIQYF
V gene: TRBV5-1
D gene: .
J gene: TRBJ2-4
clone size: .

CDR3 DNA: TGCAGCGCCCAACAGGGGAATCAGCCCCAGCATTTT
CDR3 protein: CSAQQGNQPQHF
V gene: TRBV29-1
D gene: TRBD1
J gene: TRBJ1-5
clone size: .

CDR3 DNA: TGTGCCAGCAGCTTACCTCCCGGAGATACGCAGTATTTT
CDR3 protein: CASSLPPGDTQYF
V gene: TRBV7-2
D gene: .
J gene: TRBJ2-3
clone size: .

CDR3 DNA: TGTGCCAGCAGCGTAGACGGGACAGGGCTTCGGTACGAGCAGTACTTC
CDR3 protein: CASSVDGTGLRYEQYF
V gene: TRBV9
D gene: TRBD1
J gene: TRBJ2-7
clone size: .

CDR3 DNA: TGTGCCAGCAGCTTAGTCTTCCTAAGCGGAGAGACCCAGTACTTC
CDR3 protein: CASSLVFLSGETQYF
V gene: TRBV11-2
D gene: .
J gene: TRBJ2-5
clone size: .

CDR3 DNA: TGTGCCAGCAGCTTAACTCCGAACACTGAAGCTTTCTTT
CDR3 protein: CASSLTPNTEAFF
V gene: TRBV7-7
D gene: .
J gene: TRBJ1-1
clone size: .

CDR3 DNA: TGTGCCAGCAGCTTATCGGTCGGGGAGGGCACAGATACGCAGTATTTT
CDR3 protein: CASSLSVGEGTDTQYF
V gene: TRBV7-2
D gene: .
J gene: TRBJ2-3
clone size: .

CDR3 DNA: TGCGCCAGCAGCCAAGATCCGGGGGGTTCCTCCTACGAGCAGTACTTC
CDR3 protein: CASSQDPGGSSYEQYF
V gene: TRBV4-3
D gene: TRBD2
J gene: TRBJ2-7
clone size: .

CDR3 DNA: TGTGCCAGCAGCTTACGGTGGAGCACTGAAGCTTTCTTT
CDR3 protein: CASSLRWSTEAFF
V gene: TRBV11-2
D gene: .
J gene: TRBJ1-1
clone size: .

CDR3 DNA: TGCGCCAGCAGCCAAGATCCGGCTAGCGGGGGAGACGAGCAGTACTTC
CDR3 protein: CASSQDPASGGDEQYF
V gene: TRBV4-3
D gene: TRBD2
J gene: TRBJ2-7
clone size: .

CDR3 DNA: TGTGCCAGCGGGGGGGTCAACTCACCCCTCCACTTT
CDR3 protein: CASGGVNSPLHF
V gene: TRBV6-6
D gene: .
J gene: TRBJ1-6
clone size: .

CDR3 DNA: TGCGCCAGCAGCTCGGACAGGGGCGTTGAGCAGTTCTTC
CDR3 protein: CASSSDRGVEQFF
V gene: TRBV5-1
D gene: TRBD1
J gene: TRBJ2-1
clone size: .

CDR3 DNA: TGTGCCAGCAGCCGTGGGACAGGGGATTTCAATGAGCAGTTCTTC
CDR3 protein: CASSRGTGDFNEQFF
V gene: TRBV11-3
D gene: TRBD1
J gene: TRBJ2-1
clone size: .

CDR3 DNA: TGTGCCAGTAGTATCCGCCAACCTAGCGCAGATACGCAGTATTTT
CDR3 protein: CASSIRQPSADTQYF
V gene: TRBV19
D gene: .
J gene: TRBJ2-3
clone size: .

CDR3 DNA: TGTGCCAGCAGTGACTGGACTAGGTCTGAAGGCGAGCAGTACTTC
CDR3 protein: CASSDWTRSEGEQYF
V gene: TRBV6-1
D gene: TRBD2
J gene: TRBJ2-7
clone size: .

CDR3 DNA: TGTGCCATCGGGACAGGTGATAGCAATCAGCCCCAGCATTTT
CDR3 protein: CAIGTGDSNQPQHF
V gene: TRBV10-3
D gene: TRBD1
J gene: TRBJ1-5
clone size: medium-sized